This TCR beta chain comes out of a study of cytomegalovirus exposure and HLA in healthy donors (dated by TCRdb to 2015 to 2018). Describing the broader study: An earlier analysis of fewer than 750 of the donors reported approximately 300 Gb of sequence data and 90 million to 120 million unique TCR beta sequences obtained from 150 million to 200 million T cells. An early release covering some 640 HLA-typed donors comprised approximately 300 gigabases of sequencing data and roughly 85 million unique TCR sequences. Of the 300 to 500 genotyped donors, 80% to 90% were placed in the genetic ancestry cluster associated with self-reported Caucasian donors. The study aimed to test whether cataloging public T cell receptors could reveal signatures of past pathogen exposure. Using immunosequencing, the study profiled T cell repertoires from fewer than 700 subjects and related those repertoires to cytomegalovirus serostatus. A separate validation cohort of over a hundred different subjects was used in addition to the 666-subject first cohort. The study combined high-throughput TCR immunosequencing, statistical association of individual TCRs with disease status, and machine learning to predict cytomegalovirus infection status. A later analysis re-analyzed previously published TCR beta repertoires from roughly 690 donors and added high-resolution HLA genotyping to study TCR occurrence patterns. The later analysis used no new phenotypic data to find candidate immune exposures, relying instead on TCR beta sequences and their occurrence across donors. An earlier analysis of some 500 of the donors used high-throughput TCR beta sequencing to judge whether each TCR beta V gene segment behaved as functional or pseudogenic. Donor age, sex, ethnicity and CMV serostatus were collected together with the repertoire data. In a later genetic analysis, genome-wide SNP genotypes for about 55% of the roughly 700 donors were used, and that subset was treated as a discovery cohort. All discovery cohort repertoires had been generated on a single sequencing platform. Both class I and class II loci were covered by HLA typing, at four-digit resolution. The number of typed donors differed by locus: about 620-640 for A, B, C, DRB1 and DQB1; roughly 510 for DQA1; some 590 for DPA1; and 400 to 480 for DPB1. Several DR-DQ haplotypes were handled as single units for association and clustering because linkage in the cohort was strong. Among some 400 genotyped donors of the cohort, an average of approximately 220,000 unique TCR beta nucleotide sequences was sequenced per donor, of which about 19% were non-productive.

The cohort consisted of 670 or so healthy bone marrow donors. At the time of sampling, every cohort member was nominally healthy, though immune exposures that went unrecorded were likely present. The donor tested CMV seronegative and was one of the 352 seronegative cohort members. A peripheral blood sample was provided by each donor, and peripheral blood mononuclear cells were used for TCR beta sequencing. The Qiagen DNeasy Blood Extraction Kit was used to extract genomic DNA from the blood cell samples. Per the germline V gene (reference sequence), LNHNV is the CDR1 and YYDKDF is the CDR2. Its CDR3 holds 14 amino acids, cysteine through phenylalanine. The sequence is cut down to CDR3 DNA, 42 bases in frame from base 1. V is reduced by 4 bases and J by 6 bases, leaving a spacing of 15 bases between them. As concerns this clone: Its specific antigen is unknown.

To prepare the library, the immunoSEQ multiplex PCR assay was applied. For the multiplex PCR, a mixture combining 60 forward primers for TCR Vbeta segments and 13 reverse primers for TCR Jbeta segments was used. The CDR3 region of rearranged TCR beta genes was amplified from genomic DNA by a multiplex PCR assay. The Illumina HiSeq System was used to sequence the amplified TCR beta libraries as 87-base-pair reads. Processing in the source paper ran as follows. A later analysis tallied roughly 76 million unique TCR beta chains across the 600 to 700 repertoires, and around 10 million of those chains were shared by two or more donors. A nearest-neighbor algorithm error-corrected the raw reads and collapsed the reads into unique sequences, merging closely related sequences to remove PCR and sequencing errors. CDR3 sequences were aligned to IMGT reference sequences to assign V, D and J gene segments. For a sequence to be retained, at least a six-nucleotide match to both a V gene segment and a J gene segment was required. Rearrangements were classified as productive when the CDR3 lacked stop codons and remained in frame with V and J, and all other rearrangements were classified as non-productive. Following IMGT convention, CDR3 was defined as the stretch from the second conserved V-encoded cysteine up to the conserved J-encoded phenylalanine. The earlier analysis of around 640 of the donors excluded sequences that lacked an unambiguous match to a single V gene segment. An earlier analysis of fewer than 750 of the donors classified V segments as functional when productive rearrangements were above 56.7% and as segregating when the standard deviation between donors was above 5%. To diagnose cytomegalovirus status from the catalog of TCR beta chain sequences, a statistical classification framework was built. In a later analysis, TCR nucleotide sequences were compared against IMGT/GENE-DB human TR gene sequences so that V and J genes could be assigned. In a later analysis, CDR3 sequences and most-parsimonious VDJ recombination scenarios were assigned using the TCRdist pipeline. In a later analysis, each TCR beta chain was defined by its CDR3 amino acid sequence together with its V-gene family, and reads lacking a unique V-gene family were excluded. To address suspected cross-contamination and a sequencing artifact, a later analysis removed a few hundred highly shared, low-generation-probability nucleotide sequences. A later analysis calculated a clonal expansion index for each public chain from normalized within-repertoire ranks of inferred template counts. A later analysis computed generation probabilities with a VDJ recombination model fitted to out-of-frame rearrangements, and checked the results against IGoR. In a later analysis, hypergeometric tests were used to score TCR-TCR, TCR-HLA and TCR-CMV co-occurrence, with a repertoire-size bias correction applied to TCR pairs. False discovery rates were estimated in a later analysis by permuting HLA or CMV assignments 20 times. In a later analysis, co-occurring TCRs were grouped using DBSCAN, and TCRdist sequence similarity was added for clustering within HLA-allele-positive subsets. Repertoires with fewer than 30,000 or more than 120,000 public chains were left out of co-occurrence clustering, as were about 5 repertoires with anomalous nucleotide sharing. TCRdb retrieved this table from immuneACCESS and kept in-frame rearrangements only. Not all clones are present; in checked studies, unresolved V genes account for under half, and no reason is known for the remainder. The V and J calls and clone size were taken over from that table, and D and trimming were inferred from the DNA. Per the sample table, the count is about 120,000 clones. The leading ten clones occupy roughly 3.7% of the sample.

Beyond this particular receptor, the publication reports: A later analysis found that HLA-associated TCR beta chains were more clonally expanded and had lower generation probabilities than equally common non-associated chains. In a later analysis, the rate of TCR association differed among HLA loci, with DRB1 alleles having the most associated TCRs and HLA-C alleles having the fewest. The study listed 164 TCR beta chains as associated with cytomegalovirus. In this cohort, only TCR beta chains were sequenced, and detectable features were limited by the absence of alpha or paired-chain data. V-gene and J-gene trimming of TCR beta chains was associated with a missense DCLRE1C variant in a later genetic analysis, and the association was replicated in an independent cohort. The authors suggested that the approach could potentially be generalized to other disease states and immunological phenotypes. A cluster of highly shared sequence variants was judged likely to be a technical artifact of the sequencing pipeline. In a later analysis, most CMV-associated TCR beta chains were found to appear HLA-restricted, with HLA associations seemingly driven largely by CMV exposure. When HLA alleles, especially DR and DQ, strongly co-occurred, attributing TCR associations to individual alleles was difficult. Because counts were too low, about 15 rarely observed V segments, including chromosome 9 orphons, were left out of the earlier analysis of about 620 of the donors. Because HLA typing was unavailable for some donors at each locus, only the typed subset was used in association tests. An earlier analysis of 587 of the donors showed that most TCR beta V segments appeared in productive rearrangements either about 87% or about 30% of the time, which broadly matched IMGT annotations. CMV serostatus was the only immune exposure information available for the cohort. The classifier was reported to diagnose cytomegalovirus status with high specificity and sensitivity in both the original and validation cohorts. A later analysis reported that several top co-occurrence clusters appeared linked to parvovirus B19, influenza, CMV and Epstein-Barr virus. Correlated functional status among segregating V segments might reflect linkage disequilibrium, but an unknown experimental factor could not be ruled out. A further reported finding was that TCR beta sequences accurately predicted the HLA-A and HLA-B alleles for most subjects in the first cohort. A few of the identified cytomegalovirus-associated TCR beta chains were confirmed in vitro to be specific for cytomegalovirus antigens. In a later genetic analysis, fewer N-insertions in productive TCRs were reported among donors in an Asian-associated ancestry cluster than the approximately 670-donor mean. Sequencing depth was assumed to be roughly uniform across donors in the presence/absence analyses, though that assumption may not hold. Across donors, most TCR sequences were observed very rarely, whereas some public TCRs were present in many individuals. Some IMGT-functional V segments, including TRBV6-2 and TRBV6-3, could not be distinguished by the 87-base-pair reads and were therefore excluded. In a later analysis, over 15,000 TCR beta sequences were associated with specific HLA alleles at a false discovery rate of 0.05.

The TCR originated in a man aged 25-45 years in good health and CMV-seronegative. The material sequenced was PBMCs. Rearrangement joined TRBV15 to TRBJ1-2, and possibly TRBD1, on 5 matching bases. The CDR3 corresponds to CATSTDRDRNGYTF. The nucleotide sequence reads as follows: TGTGCCACCAGCACCGACAGAGATCGAAATGGCTACACCTTC. When the CDR3 is completed using the reference TRBV15 and TRBJ1-2 genes on either side, the full variable domain is DAMVIQNPRYQVTQFGKPVTLSCSQTLNHNVMYWYQQKSSQAPKLLFHYYDKDFNNEADTPDNFQSRRPNTSFCFLDIRSPGLGDTAMYLCATSTDRDRNGYTFGSGTRLTVV.